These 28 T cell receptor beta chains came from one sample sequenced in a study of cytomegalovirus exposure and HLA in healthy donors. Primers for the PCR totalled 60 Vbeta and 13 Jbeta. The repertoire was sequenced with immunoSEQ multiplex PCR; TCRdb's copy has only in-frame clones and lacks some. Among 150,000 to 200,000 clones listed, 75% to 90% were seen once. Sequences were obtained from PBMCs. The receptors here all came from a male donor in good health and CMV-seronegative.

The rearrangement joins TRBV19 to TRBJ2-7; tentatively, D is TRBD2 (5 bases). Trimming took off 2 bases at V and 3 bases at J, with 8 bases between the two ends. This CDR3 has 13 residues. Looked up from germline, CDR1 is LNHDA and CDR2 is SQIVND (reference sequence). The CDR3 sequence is CASSIRRGYEQYF. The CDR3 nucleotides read TGTGCCAGTAGTATACGTCGGGGCTACGAGCAGTACTTC.

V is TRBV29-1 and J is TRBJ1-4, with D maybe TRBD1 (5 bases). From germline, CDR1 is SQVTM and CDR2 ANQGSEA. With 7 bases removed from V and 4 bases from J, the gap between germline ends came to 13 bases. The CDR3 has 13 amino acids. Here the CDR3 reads CSALADSNEKLFF. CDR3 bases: TGCAGCGCCCTCGCCGACAGTAATGAAAAACTGTTTTTT.

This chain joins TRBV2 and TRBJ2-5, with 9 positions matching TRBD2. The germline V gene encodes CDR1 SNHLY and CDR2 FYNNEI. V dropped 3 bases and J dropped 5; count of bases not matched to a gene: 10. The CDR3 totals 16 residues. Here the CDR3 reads CASSEQSSGAGETQYF. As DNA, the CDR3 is TGTGCCAGCAGTGAGCAGTCTAGCGGGGCAGGGGAGACCCAGTACTTC.

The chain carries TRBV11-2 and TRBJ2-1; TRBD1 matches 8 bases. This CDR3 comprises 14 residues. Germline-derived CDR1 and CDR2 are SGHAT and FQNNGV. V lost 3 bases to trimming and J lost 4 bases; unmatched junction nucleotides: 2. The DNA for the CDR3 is TGTGCCAGCAGCTTGGGGACAGGTTACAATGAGCAGTTCTTC. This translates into CASSLGTGYNEQFF.

The CDR3 DNA is TGTGCCAGTACCTTCGGTGGGGGGGGTGGCTACACCTTC. Amino acids: CASTFGGGGGYTF. The rearrangement joins TRBV19 to TRBJ1-2; possible D gene TRBD1, 5 bases. This CDR3 is built from 13 residues. Trimming stripped 7 bases from V and 7 bases from J, with 16 bases between. Per germline, CDR1 LNHDA and CDR2 SQIVND (reference sequence).

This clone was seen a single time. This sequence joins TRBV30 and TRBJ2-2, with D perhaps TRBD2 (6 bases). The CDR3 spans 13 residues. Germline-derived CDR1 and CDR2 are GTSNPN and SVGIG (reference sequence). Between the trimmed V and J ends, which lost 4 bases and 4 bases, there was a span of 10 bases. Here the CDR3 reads CAWTEGLTGELFF. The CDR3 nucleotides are TGTGCCTGGACGGAGGGGCTCACCGGGGAGCTGTTTTTT. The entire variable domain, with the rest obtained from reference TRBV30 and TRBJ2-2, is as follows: SQTIHQWPATLVQPVGSPLSLECTVEGTSNPNLYWYRQAAGRGLQLLFYSVGIGQISSEVPQNLSASRPQDRQFILSSKKLLLSDSGFYLCAWTEGLTGELFFGEGSRLTVL.

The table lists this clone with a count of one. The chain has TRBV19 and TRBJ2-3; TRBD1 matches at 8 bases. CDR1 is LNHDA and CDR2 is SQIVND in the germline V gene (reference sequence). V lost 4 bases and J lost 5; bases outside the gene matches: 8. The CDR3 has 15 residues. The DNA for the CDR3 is TGTGCCAGTAGTAGCTTCAGGGGGCCCCAAGATACGCAGTATTTT. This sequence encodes CASSSFRGPQDTQYF.

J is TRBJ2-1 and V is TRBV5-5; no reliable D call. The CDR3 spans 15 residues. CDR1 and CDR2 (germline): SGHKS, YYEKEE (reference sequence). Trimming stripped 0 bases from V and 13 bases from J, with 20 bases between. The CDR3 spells CASSLVGSMRFGQFF. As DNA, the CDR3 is TGTGCCAGCAGCTTGGTTGGTTCCATGAGGTTTGGTCAGTTCTTC.

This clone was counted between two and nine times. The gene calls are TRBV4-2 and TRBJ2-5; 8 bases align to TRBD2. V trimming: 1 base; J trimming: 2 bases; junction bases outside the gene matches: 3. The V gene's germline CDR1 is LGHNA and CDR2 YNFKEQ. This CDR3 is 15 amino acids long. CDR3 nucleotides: TGTGCCAGCAGCCAAGGGGTAGCGGGACAAGAGACCCAGTACTTC. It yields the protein CASSQGVAGQETQYF.

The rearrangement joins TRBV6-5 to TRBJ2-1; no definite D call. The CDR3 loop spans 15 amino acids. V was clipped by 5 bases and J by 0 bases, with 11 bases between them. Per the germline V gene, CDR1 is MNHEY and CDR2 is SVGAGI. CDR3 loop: CASSVSENSYNEQFF. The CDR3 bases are TGTGCCAGCAGTGTCTCGGAGAACTCCTACAATGAGCAGTTCTTC.

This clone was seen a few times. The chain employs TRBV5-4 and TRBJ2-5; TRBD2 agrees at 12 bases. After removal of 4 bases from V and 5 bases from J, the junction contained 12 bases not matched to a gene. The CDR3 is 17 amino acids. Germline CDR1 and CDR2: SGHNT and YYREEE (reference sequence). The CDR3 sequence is CASSRTSGGLVTETQYF. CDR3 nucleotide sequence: TGTGCCAGCAGCCGTACTAGCGGGGGGCTGGTAACGGAGACCCAGTACTTC.

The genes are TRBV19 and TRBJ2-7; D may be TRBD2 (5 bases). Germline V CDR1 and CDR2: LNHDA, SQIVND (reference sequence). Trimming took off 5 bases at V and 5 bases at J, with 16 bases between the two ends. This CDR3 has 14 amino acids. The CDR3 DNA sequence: TGTGCCAGTAGTCGACTCTCCACCGGGGACGAGCAGTACTTC. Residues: CASSRLSTGDEQYF.

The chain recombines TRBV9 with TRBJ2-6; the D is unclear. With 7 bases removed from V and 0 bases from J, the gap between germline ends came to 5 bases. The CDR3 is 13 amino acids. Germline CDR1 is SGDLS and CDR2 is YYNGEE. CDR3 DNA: TGTGCCAGCGGCAACTCTGGGGCCAACGTCCTGACTTTC. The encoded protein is CASGNSGANVLTF.

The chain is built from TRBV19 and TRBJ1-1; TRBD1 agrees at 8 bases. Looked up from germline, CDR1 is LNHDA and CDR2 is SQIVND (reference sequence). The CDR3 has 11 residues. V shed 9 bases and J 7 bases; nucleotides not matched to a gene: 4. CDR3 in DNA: TGTGCCAGCCGACAGGGGAATGAAGCTTTCTTT. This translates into CASRQGNEAFF.

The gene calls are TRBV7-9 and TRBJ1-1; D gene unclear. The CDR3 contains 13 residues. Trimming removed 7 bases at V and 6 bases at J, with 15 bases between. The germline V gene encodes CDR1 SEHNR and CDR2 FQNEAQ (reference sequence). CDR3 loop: CASMVAPFAEAFF. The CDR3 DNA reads TGTGCCAGCATGGTAGCGCCCTTTGCTGAAGCTTTCTTT.

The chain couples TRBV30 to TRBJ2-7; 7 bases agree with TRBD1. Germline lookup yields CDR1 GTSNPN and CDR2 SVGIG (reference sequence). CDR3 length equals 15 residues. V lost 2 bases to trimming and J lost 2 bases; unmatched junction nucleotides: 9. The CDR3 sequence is CAWSRPTGYPYEQYF. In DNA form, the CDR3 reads TGTGCCTGGAGTAGGCCGACAGGGTACCCCTACGAGCAGTACTTC.

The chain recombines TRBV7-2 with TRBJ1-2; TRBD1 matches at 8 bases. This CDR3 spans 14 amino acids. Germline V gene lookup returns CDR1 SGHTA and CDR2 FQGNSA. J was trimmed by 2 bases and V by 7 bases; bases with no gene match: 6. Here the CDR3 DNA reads TGTGCCAGCATACAAAGGACAGGGAACTATGGCTACACCTTC. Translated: CASIQRTGNYGYTF.

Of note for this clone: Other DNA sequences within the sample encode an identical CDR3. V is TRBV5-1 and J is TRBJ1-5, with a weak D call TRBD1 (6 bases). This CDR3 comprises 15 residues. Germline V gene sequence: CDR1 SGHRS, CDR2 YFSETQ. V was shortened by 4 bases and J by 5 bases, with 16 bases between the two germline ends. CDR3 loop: CASSQGQGMDQPQHF. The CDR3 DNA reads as TGCGCCAGCAGCCAAGGGCAGGGGATGGATCAGCCCCAGCATTTT.

The chain's CDR3 is CAISDGSGGPRISTDTQYF. The CDR3 coding sequence is TGTGCCATCAGTGATGGTAGCGGGGGGCCGCGAATTAGCACAGATACGCAGTATTTT. The V and J genes are TRBV10-3 and TRBJ2-3, with 10 bases that match TRBD2. Per germline, CDR1 ENHRY and CDR2 SYGVKD. This CDR3 has 19 residues. The V and J ends lost 3 bases and 0 bases, in that order; junction bases with no gene match: 12.

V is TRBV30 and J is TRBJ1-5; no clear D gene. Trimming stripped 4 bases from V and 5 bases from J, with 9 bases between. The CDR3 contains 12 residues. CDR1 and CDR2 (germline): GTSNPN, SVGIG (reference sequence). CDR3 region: CAWKTGDQPQHF. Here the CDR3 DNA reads TGTGCCTGGAAGACTGGCGATCAGCCCCAGCATTTT.

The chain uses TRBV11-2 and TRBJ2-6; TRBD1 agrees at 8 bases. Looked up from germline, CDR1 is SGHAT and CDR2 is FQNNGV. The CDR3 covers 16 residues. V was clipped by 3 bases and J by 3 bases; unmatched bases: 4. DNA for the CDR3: TGTGCCAGCAGCTTCACGACAGGGGTTGGGGCCAACGTCCTGACTTTC. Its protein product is CASSFTTGVGANVLTF. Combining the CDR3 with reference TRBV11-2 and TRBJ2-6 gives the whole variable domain EAGVAQSPRYKIIEKRQSVAFWCNPISGHATLYWYQQILGQGPKLLIQFQNNGVVDDSQLPKDRFSAERLKGVDSTLKIQPAKLEDSAVYLCASSFTTGVGANVLTFGAGSRLTVL.

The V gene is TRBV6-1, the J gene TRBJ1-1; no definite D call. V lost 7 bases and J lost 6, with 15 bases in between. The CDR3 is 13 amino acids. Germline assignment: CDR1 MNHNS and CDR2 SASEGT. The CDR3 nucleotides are TGTGCCAGCAAACCCGGTCCGGGATCTGAAGCTTTCTTT. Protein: CASKPGPGSEAFF.

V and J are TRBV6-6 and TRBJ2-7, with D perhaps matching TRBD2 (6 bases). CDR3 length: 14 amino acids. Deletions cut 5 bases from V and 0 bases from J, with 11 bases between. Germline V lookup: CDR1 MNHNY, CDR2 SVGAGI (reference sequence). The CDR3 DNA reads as TGTGCCAGCAGTGGGACTCGGAGCTCCTACGAGCAGTACTTC. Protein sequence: CASSGTRSSYEQYF.

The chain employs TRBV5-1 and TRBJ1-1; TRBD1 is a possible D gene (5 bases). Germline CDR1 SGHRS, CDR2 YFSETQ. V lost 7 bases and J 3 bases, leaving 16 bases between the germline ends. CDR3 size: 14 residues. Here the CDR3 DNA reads TGCGCCAGCGGACCTTTTGACAGAGACACTGAAGCTTTCTTT. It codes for CASGPFDRDTEAFF.

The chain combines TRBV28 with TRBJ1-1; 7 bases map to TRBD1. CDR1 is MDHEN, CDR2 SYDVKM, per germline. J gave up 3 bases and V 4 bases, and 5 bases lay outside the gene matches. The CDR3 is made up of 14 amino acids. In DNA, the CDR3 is TGTGCCAGCAGTTCTAGGGGGCTGGACACTGAAGCTTTCTTT. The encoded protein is CASSSRGLDTEAFF.

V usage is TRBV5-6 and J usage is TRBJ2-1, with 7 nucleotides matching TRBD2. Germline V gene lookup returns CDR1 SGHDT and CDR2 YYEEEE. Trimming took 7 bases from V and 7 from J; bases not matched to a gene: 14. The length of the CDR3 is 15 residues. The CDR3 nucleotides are TGTGCCAGCCGCCTCCAGGGACTACCCTGGAATGAGCAGTTCTTC. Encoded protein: CASRLQGLPWNEQFF.

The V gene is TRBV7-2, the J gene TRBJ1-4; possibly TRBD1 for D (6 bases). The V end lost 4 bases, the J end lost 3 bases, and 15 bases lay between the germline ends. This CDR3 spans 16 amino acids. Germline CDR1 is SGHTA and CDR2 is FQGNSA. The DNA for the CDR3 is TGTGCCAGCAGCTGGCCCAGGGGTACCGCTAATGAAAAACTGTTTTTT. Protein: CASSWPRGTANEKLFF.

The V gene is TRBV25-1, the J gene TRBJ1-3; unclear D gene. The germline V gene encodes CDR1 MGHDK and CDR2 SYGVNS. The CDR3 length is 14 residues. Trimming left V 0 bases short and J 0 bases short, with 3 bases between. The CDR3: CASSEYLSGNTIYF. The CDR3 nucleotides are TGTGCCAGCAGTGAATATCTCTCTGGAAACACCATATATTTT.